This TCR beta chain was observed in a study of shared clonotypes between healthy human individuals. Across the study: Per-donor plates numbered three CD4 naive, three CD4 memory, two CD8 naive and one CD8 memory.

Only in-frame clones appear in the TCRdb table, and some are missing; sequencing was by immunoSEQ multiplex PCR. The repertoire holds roughly 2 million clones, with approximately 96% as singletons. In germline, CDR1 is MGHDK, CDR2 SYGVNS. The CDR3 runs to 16 residues. Trimming cost V 2 bases and J 0 bases, with 10 bases left between them. General study findings and limits: Generation probability values for non-shared clonotypes were lower than those for clonotypes shared by all four donors. Generally, naive subsets came out with larger estimated richness than memory subsets.

About this clone: Its antigen is as yet unknown.

The sequence came from a man between 18 and 35 years old in good health. The V gene is TRBV25-1, the J gene TRBJ1-4; D is unresolved. The specimen was naive CD4+ T cells sorted from blood. Subset denoted: CD45RA+ positively selected. The CDR3 region is CASSERPLATNEKLFF. The CDR3 DNA follows: TGTGCCAGCAGTGAACGGCCTCTTGCAACTAATGAAAAACTGTTTTTT. The full variable domain, in which reference TRBV25-1 and TRBJ1-4 provide the parts outside the CDR3, is EADIYQTPRYLVIGTGKKITLECSQTMGHDKMYWYQQDPGMELHLIHYSYGVNSTEKGDLSSESTVSRIRTEHFPLTLESARPSHTSQYLCASSERPLATNEKLFFGSGTQLSVL.